This entry lists 19 T cell receptor beta chains sequenced from one sample in a study of CD8 T cells in ankylosing spondylitis. Notes on the study in general: A TCR beta motif of eight or nine highly homologous variants seemed to mark ankylosing spondylitis blood.

TCRdb used MiXCR to reprocess the 5' RACE reads, holding one entry per CDR3 protein. The repertoire holds a few hundred thousand distinct CDR3 sequences, with around 22% as singletons. Their antigens remain unidentified. The specimen sequenced was blood, either unsorted or a sorted T cell fraction (not recorded which). The receptors derive from a male donor with ankylosing spondylitis.

There are a few counts of this clonotype. The CDR3 loop is CATNLGGTSEKLFF. CDR3 nucleotides: TGTGCCACCAACCTCGGTGGGACTTCTGAAAAACTGTTTTTT. The chain is built from TRBV15 and TRBJ1-4, with D possibly matching TRBD1 (5 bases). This CDR3 contains 14 residues. Trimming shortened V by 7 bases and J by 7 bases, and 16 bases separated the two germline ends. CDR1 and CDR2 (germline): LNHNV, YYDKDF (reference sequence). Based on the CDR3 plus reference TRBV15 and TRBJ1-4, the full variable domain is DAMVIQNPRYQVTQFGKPVTLSCSQTLNHNVMYWYQQKSSQAPKLLFHYYDKDFNNEADTPDNFQSRRPNTSFCFLDIRSPGLGDTAMYLCATNLGGTSEKLFFGSGTQLSVL.

This clonotype was detected only a few times. J is TRBJ2-1 and V is TRBV11-2, with D perhaps matching TRBD2 (6 bases). Trimming shortened V by 3 bases and J by 8 bases, and 20 bases separated the two germline ends. The CDR3 extends over 16 amino acids. Germline assignment: CDR1 SGHAT and CDR2 FQNNGV. The CDR3 nucleotides are TGTGCCAGCAGCTTTGTTTTAGGAGGGGTAGCGGATGAGCAGTTCTTC. It specifies CASSFVLGGVADEQFF.

The chain couples TRBV6-1 to TRBJ2-1, with D perhaps TRBD2 (5 bases). The germline V gene has CDR1 MNHNS and CDR2 SASEGT. V was clipped by 6 bases and J by 1 base, with 16 bases between them. This CDR3 contains 16 residues. The CDR3 DNA reads as TGTGCCAGCAGCCGTGCGGTGGACTTATCCTACAATGAGCAGTTCTTC. Amino acid sequence: CASSRAVDLSYNEQFF.

CDR3 nucleotides: TGCGCCAGCCATGACAGGGGCCAGAACACCGGGGAGCTGTTTTTT. Translated, it gives CASHDRGQNTGELFF. This chain joins TRBV5-1 and TRBJ2-2; TRBD1 agrees at 8 bases. The CDR3 consists of 15 residues. V lost 7 bases, J lost 1 base, and 6 bases stayed unmatched. Per germline, CDR1 SGHRS and CDR2 YFSETQ.

The chain combines TRBV11-2 with TRBJ2-5; maybe TRBD2 (6 bases). This CDR3 has 15 amino acids. Germline V gene lookup returns CDR1 SGHAT and CDR2 FQNNGV. V was clipped by 5 bases and J by 2 bases, with 15 bases between them. Written as DNA, the CDR3 is TGTGCCAGCAGCCAACACCCGGGACTGCAAGAGACCCAGTACTTC. Its protein product is CASSQHPGLQETQYF.

There are a few counts of this clonotype. CDR3 DNA sequence: TGCAGCGTTGGACAGCATTCCTACAATGAGCAGTTCTTC. Translated: CSVGQHSYNEQFF. This chain joins TRBV29-1 and TRBJ2-1; D possibly corresponds to TRBD1 (5 bases). CDR3 length equals 13 residues. Trimming took 4 bases from V and 1 from J, leaving 8 bases between them. Germline CDR1 and CDR2: SQVTM and ANQGSEA.

This clonotype was observed a few times. The rearrangement joins TRBV7-6 to TRBJ2-2; a weak D match, TRBD1 (5 bases). Germline CDR1 and CDR2: SGHVS and FNYEAQ. The CDR3 consists of 13 residues. With 5 bases removed from V and 15 bases from J, the gap between germline ends came to 19 bases. Written as DNA, the CDR3 is TGTGCCAGCAGCCCCCAGGCGGTAGGGGTGATGTTTTTT. Translation gives CASSPQAVGVMFF.

The CDR3 coding sequence is TGTGCCATCAGTGCCGTAAGACCGGGACAGGGACCCACCGGGGAGCTGTTTTTT. Its protein is CAISAVRPGQGPTGELFF. The chain uses TRBV10-3 and TRBJ2-2; 9 bases match TRBD1. Unmatched junction bases numbered 13, after V lost 4 bases and J lost 4 bases. Germline lookup yields CDR1 ENHRY and CDR2 SYGVKD. The CDR3 consists of 18 residues.

This clonotype was detected only once. The rearrangement links TRBV5-1 to TRBJ2-3; D unclear. In germline, CDR1 is SGHRS, CDR2 YFSETQ. Trimming shortened V by 0 bases and J by 0 bases, and 5 bases separated the two germline ends. This CDR3 contains 14 residues. In DNA form, the CDR3 reads TGCGCCAGCAGCTTGGACGCTAGCACAGATACGCAGTATTTT. It translates to CASSLDASTDTQYF.

This clonotype was seen only a few times. The V and J genes are TRBV27 and TRBJ1-1; the match to TRBD1 covers 7 bases. The CDR3 is 14 residues long. The germline V gene has CDR1 MNHEY and CDR2 SMNVEV (reference sequence). Trimming took 5 bases from V and 3 from J; bases not matched to a gene: 6. DNA for the CDR3: TGTGCCAGCAGTCCCTGGACAGGCGACACTGAAGCTTTCTTT. Translated: CASSPWTGDTEAFF.

The chain is built from TRBV20-1 and TRBJ2-3; a possible D gene is TRBD2 (5 bases). The V end was cut by 0 bases, the J end by 0 bases, with 16 bases between. The CDR3 sequence is 17 residues long. Germline CDR1 DFQATT, CDR2 SNEGSKA (reference sequence). This chain's CDR3 is CSARDQLASTSTDTQYF. The CDR3 DNA reads as TGCAGTGCTAGAGATCAGTTAGCGAGTACTAGCACAGATACGCAGTATTTT.

The sample holds many counts of this clonotype. This chain links TRBV20-1 with TRBJ1-5, with TRBD1 as a possible D gene (5 bases). Germline V gene lookup returns CDR1 DFQATT and CDR2 SNEGSKA (reference sequence). V lost 3 bases to trimming and J lost 0 bases, with 12 bases between them. This CDR3 spans 15 amino acids. In DNA, the CDR3 is TGCAGTGCTAGGGACAATGGATATAGCAATCAGCCCCAGCATTTT. It encodes CSARDNGYSNQPQHF.

This sequence joins TRBV2 and TRBJ2-1, with D perhaps matching TRBD2 (5 bases). Germline V CDR1 and CDR2: SNHLY, FYNNEI. The CDR3 is 14 amino acids. V was clipped by 7 bases and J by 2 bases, with 12 bases between them. CDR3 DNA: TGTGCCAGCAAAGCGGCGTTCACCTACAATGAGCAGTTCTTC. Its protein is CASKAAFTYNEQFF.

The rearrangement links TRBV5-1 to TRBJ2-3; 8 bases map to TRBD2. CDR1 SGHRS and CDR2 YFSETQ come from the germline V gene. This CDR3 region has 16 residues. With 0 bases clipped from V and 2 bases from J, the junction kept 5 bases outside the gene matches. CDR3 amino acids: CASSLVKTSDTDTQYF. In DNA, the CDR3 is TGCGCCAGCAGCTTGGTTAAGACTAGCGACACAGATACGCAGTATTTT.

In its sample, this clonotype was seen a few times. The chain employs TRBV7-8 and TRBJ2-1; 7 nucleotides match TRBD2. The germline V gene has CDR1 SGHVS and CDR2 FQNEAQ. This CDR3 comprises 15 residues. V trimming: 5 bases; J trimming: 5 bases; junction bases outside the gene matches: 9. The CDR3 protein is CASSQPGGVNNEQFF. In nucleotides, the CDR3 is TGTGCCAGCAGCCAACCTGGGGGGGTAAACAATGAGCAGTTCTTC.

This clonotype was detected ten times or more. The genes are TRBV10-3 and TRBJ1-1; no reliable D call. The CDR3 totals 13 residues. Between the trimmed V and J ends, which lost 7 bases and 0 bases, there was a span of 9 bases. From germline, CDR1 is ENHRY and CDR2 SYGVKD. This CDR3 reads CAITGAMNTEAFF. In DNA, the CDR3 is TGTGCCATCACAGGCGCCATGAACACTGAAGCTTTCTTT.

This clonotype was counted many times. J is TRBJ2-1 and V is TRBV5-1, with 9 positions matching TRBD2. This CDR3 has 15 residues. Trimming removed 1 base from V and 4 bases from J; junction bases left unmatched: 3. Germline CDR1 reads SGHRS; CDR2 reads YFSETQ. The CDR3 DNA follows: TGCGCCAGCAGCTTGCAGCGGGGGGATTACAATGAGCAGTTCTTC. Its translation: CASSLQRGDYNEQFF.

The V and J genes are TRBV5-1 and TRBJ2-5; the D is unclear. V dropped 0 bases and J dropped 3 bases, with 9 bases sitting between them. The CDR3 extends over 14 amino acids. Germline V gene lookup returns CDR1 SGHRS and CDR2 YFSETQ. The CDR3 is CASSLVGTEETQYF. For the CDR3, the DNA is TGCGCCAGCAGCTTGGTTGGCACCGAAGAGACCCAGTACTTC.

The chain has TRBV5-1 and TRBJ2-7, with TRBD2 matching over 9 bases. The V gene end was trimmed by 0 bases and the J gene end by 3 bases; junction bases not matched to a gene: 4. The CDR3 consists of 15 residues. Germline V gene data show CDR1 as SGHRS and CDR2 as YFSETQ. The CDR3 loop reads CASSLVSGGFYEQYF. The CDR3 DNA sequence: TGCGCCAGCAGCTTGGTTAGCGGGGGTTTCTACGAGCAGTACTTC.